This paragraph covers one T cell receptor (beta chain) sequence. The V end lost 5 bases, the J end lost 0 bases, and 11 bases lay between the germline ends. Germline V gene sequence: CDR1 GTSNPN, CDR2 SVGIG (reference sequence). The CDR3 consists of 13 residues. The data were taken from a study of T cell responses to AZD1222 COVID-19 vaccine. The method was immunoSEQ multiplex PCR; TCRdb's version includes in-frame clones alone and lacks a portion of them. In the table there are 160,000 or so clones, 85% to 95% of which are singletons. The sample was peripheral blood, taken on day 0 of AZD1222 vaccination. This clonotype originated in an adult in good health. The J gene is TRBJ2-7, the V gene TRBV30; unclear D gene. CDR3 nucleotide sequence: TGTGCCTGGGCTTACAAAGTCTCCTACGAGCAGTACTTC. Protein product: CAWAYKVSYEQYF.